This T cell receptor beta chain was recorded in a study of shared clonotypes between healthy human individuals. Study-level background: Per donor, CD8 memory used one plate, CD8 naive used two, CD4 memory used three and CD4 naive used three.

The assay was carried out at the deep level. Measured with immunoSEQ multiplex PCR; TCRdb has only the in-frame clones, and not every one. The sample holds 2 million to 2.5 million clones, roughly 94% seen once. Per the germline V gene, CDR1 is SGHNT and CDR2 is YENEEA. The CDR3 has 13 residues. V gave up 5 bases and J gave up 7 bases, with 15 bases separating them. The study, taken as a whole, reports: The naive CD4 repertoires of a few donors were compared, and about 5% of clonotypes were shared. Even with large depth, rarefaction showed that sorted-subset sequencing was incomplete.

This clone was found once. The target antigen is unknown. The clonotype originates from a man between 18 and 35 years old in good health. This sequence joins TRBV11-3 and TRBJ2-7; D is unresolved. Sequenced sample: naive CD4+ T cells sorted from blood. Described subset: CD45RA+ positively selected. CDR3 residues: CASSLQQTGEQYF. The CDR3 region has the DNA TGTGCCAGCAGCCTGCAACAGACTGGGGAGCAGTACTTC.